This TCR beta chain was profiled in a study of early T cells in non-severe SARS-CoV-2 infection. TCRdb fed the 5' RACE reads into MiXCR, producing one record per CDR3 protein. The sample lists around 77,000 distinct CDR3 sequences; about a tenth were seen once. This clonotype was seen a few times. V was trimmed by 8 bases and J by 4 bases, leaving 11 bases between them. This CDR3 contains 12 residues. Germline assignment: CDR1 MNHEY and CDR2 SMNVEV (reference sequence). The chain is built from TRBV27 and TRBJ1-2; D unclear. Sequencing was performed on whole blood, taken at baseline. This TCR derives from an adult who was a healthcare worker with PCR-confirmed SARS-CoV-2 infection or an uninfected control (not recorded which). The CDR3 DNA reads TGTGCCAGCTCGAGGGATCGCTATGGCTACACCTTC. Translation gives CASSRDRYGYTF.